Sequencing of this T cell receptor beta chain was carried out in a study of T cells in localized non-small cell lung cancer. There are a few counts of this clone. CDR3 length: 13 amino acids. V was cut by 7 bases and J by 0 bases, with 9 bases left in between. Germline values: CDR1 ENHRY, CDR2 SYGVKD. Data came from immunoSEQ multiplex PCR; TCRdb stores just in-frame clones and leaves some out. Here the sample spans around 78,000 clones, more than 70% being singletons. This clonotype was sampled from a female donor of 60 years or more with stage I lung adenocarcinoma. The chain uses TRBV10-3 and TRBJ1-1, with D unresolved. The sample here was peripheral blood, taken before any cancer treatment. This chain's CDR3 is CAITREVNTEAFF. The CDR3 DNA reads TGTGCCATCACGCGGGAAGTGAACACTGAAGCTTTCTTT.